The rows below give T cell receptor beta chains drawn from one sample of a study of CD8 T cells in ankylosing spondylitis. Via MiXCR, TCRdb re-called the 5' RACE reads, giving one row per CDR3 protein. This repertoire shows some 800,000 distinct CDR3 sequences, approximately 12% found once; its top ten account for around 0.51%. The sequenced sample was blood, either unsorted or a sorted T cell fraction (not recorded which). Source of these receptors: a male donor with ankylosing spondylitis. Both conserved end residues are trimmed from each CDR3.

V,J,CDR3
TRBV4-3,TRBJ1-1,ASSQSDSIRDTEAF
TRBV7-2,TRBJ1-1,ASSLDRSTEAF
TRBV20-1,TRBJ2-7,SAKKVGQGNEQY
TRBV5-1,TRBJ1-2,ASSFLGAANYGYT
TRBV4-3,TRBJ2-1,ASSQVLPGGDYNEQF
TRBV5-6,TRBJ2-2,ASSAGTVRLF
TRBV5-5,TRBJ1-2,ASSFIQGRYGYT
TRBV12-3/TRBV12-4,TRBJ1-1,ASRLGQMNTEAF
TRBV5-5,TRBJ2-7,ASSLTPDGLYEQY
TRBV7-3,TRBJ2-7,ASSLSGSGAYEQY
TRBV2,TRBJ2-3,ASRVDLGSTDTQY
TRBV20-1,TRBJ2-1,SAPSGRAYNEQF
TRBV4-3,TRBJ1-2,ASSQEGTRYYGYT
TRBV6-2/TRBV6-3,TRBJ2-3,ASSSHGQGADTQY
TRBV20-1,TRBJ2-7,SARDRRLAAYEQY
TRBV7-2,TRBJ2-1,ASSLGGGTAYNEQF
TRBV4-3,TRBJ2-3,ASSQDPTSTDTQY
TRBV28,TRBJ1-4,ASTPGDDEKLF
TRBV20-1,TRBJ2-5,SGRTSGGRETQY
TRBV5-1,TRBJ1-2,ASSRASAGGYT
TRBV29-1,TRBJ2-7,SVEVISSYEQY
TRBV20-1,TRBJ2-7,SPQWTGVYEQY
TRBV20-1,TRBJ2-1,SASRGAIDNEQF
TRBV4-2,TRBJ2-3,ASSQHPAGGHLTDTQY
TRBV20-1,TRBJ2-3,SARDPASSTGTQY
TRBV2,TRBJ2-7,ASSERTSSYEQY
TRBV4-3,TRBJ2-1,ASSQEALGGGSYNEQF
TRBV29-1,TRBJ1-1,SVGEDRSEAF
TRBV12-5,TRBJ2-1,ASGMGPFSYNEQF
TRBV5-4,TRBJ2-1,ASRPGTSGYNEQF
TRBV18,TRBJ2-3,ASSPGQGGADTQY
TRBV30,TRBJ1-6,AWSRRTLYNSPLH
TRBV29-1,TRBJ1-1,SAMTGGLSEAF
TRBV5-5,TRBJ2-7,ASSPRARNYEQY
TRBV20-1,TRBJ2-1,SARDDLNEQF
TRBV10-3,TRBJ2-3,AISDVITNTQY
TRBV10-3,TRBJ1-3,AISETDDAGNTIY
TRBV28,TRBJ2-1,ASSLEGTSGGREQF
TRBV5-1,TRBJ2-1,ASSLDWAGFDEQF
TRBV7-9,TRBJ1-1,AGSSRGTEAF
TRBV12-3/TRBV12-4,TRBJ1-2,ASTAWGADGYT
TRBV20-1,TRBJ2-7,SSGTTYEQY
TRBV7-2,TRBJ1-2,ASTTYGQGSGYT
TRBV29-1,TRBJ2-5,SAQLGRMETQY
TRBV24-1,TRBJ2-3,ATSEPSGRKPDTQY
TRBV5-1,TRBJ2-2,ASSPWEAGGRGTGELF
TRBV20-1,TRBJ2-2,SGGGGAAGELF
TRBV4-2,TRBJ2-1,ASSPYSGGENEQF
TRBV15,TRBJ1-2,ATSRGQGLNYGYT
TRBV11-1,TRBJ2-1,ASSSGLAEYNEQF
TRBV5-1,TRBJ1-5,ASSLEAGSNQPQH
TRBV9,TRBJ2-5,ASTRTGVGETQY
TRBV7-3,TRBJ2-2,ASSFDSGGTTGELF
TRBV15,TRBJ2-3,ATREGSSTDTQY
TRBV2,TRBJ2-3,ASSLLGTGTTQY
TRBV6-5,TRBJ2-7,ASSYSGTTGGNEQY
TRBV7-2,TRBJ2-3,ASSIAGPVTDTQY
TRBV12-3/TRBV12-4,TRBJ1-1,ASSPVGGRYNTEAF
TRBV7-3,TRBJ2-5,ASSLMSLETQY
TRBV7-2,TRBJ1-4,ASSLFGVAEKLF